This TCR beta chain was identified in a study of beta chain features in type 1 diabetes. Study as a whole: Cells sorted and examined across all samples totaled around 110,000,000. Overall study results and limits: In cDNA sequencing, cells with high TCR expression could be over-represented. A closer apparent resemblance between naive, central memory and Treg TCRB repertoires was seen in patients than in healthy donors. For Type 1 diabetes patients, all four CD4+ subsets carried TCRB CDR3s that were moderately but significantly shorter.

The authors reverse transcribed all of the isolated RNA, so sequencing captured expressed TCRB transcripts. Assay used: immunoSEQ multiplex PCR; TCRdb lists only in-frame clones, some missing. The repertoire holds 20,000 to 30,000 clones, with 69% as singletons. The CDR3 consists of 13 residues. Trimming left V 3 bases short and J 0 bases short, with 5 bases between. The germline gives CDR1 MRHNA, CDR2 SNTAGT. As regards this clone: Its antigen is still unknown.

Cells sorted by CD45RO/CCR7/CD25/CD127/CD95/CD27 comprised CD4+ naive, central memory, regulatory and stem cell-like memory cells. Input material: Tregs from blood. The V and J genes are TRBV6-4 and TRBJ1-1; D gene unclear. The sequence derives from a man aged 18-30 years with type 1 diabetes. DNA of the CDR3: TGTGCCAGCAGTGAAAGCATGAACACTGAAGCTTTCTTT. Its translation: CASSESMNTEAFF.